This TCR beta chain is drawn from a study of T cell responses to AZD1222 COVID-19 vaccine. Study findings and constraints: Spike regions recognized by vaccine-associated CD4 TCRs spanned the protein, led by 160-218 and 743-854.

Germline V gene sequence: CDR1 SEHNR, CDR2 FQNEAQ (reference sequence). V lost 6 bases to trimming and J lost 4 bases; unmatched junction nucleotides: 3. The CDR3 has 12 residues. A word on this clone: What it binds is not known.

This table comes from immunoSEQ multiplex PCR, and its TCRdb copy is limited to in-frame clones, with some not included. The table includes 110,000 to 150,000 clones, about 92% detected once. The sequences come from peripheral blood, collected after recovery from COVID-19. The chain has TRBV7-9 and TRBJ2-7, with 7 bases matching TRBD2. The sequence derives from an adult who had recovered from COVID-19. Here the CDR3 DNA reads TGTGCCAGCAGGACGGGAGGATACGAGCAGTACTTC. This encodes CASRTGGYEQYF.